This record concerns one T cell receptor beta chain sequence. This record belongs to a study of T cell responses to AZD1222 COVID-19 vaccine. V gave up 5 bases and J gave up 3 bases; unmatched junction bases: 6. This CDR3 has 15 amino acids. Per germline, CDR1 MDHEN and CDR2 SYDVKM. Assay: immunoSEQ multiplex PCR; the TCRdb copy retains only in-frame clones and omits some. The table lists around 180,000 clones, just under 90% of them singletons. The source material was peripheral blood, sampled on day 0 of AZD1222 vaccination. This chain links TRBV28 with TRBJ2-7, with 11 bases fitting TRBD2. This TCR came from an adult in good health. CDR3 sequence (DNA): TGTGCCAGCAGTCTGCGACTAGCGGGGTACTACGAGCAGTACTTC. Its translation is CASSLRLAGYYEQYF.